This TCR beta chain was profiled in a study of human T cells and chemical hapten exposure (dated by TCRdb to 2020 to 2022). Context from the whole study: For sensitization, 2% DPC in acetone was applied to a 2 cm by 2 cm area of upper inner arm skin. Blood for TCR sequencing was provided by twenty-nine alopecia patients at one to four time points (pre-sensitization, 2, 6 and 24 weeks). Patients additionally received weekly therapeutic DPC doses to the scalp throughout the roughly 26-week study period. Patch testing was done on the upper back using Finn chambers containing 0.01% DPC, and results were scored after 6 days according to International Contact Dermatitis Research Group standards. Blood samples were taken from patients before sensitization (week 0) and at 2, 6 and about 24 weeks after DPC sensitization. The libraries were sequenced as a pool, and the TCR yield per sample differed mostly because of small variations in library volumes within the pool. The study tracked peripheral blood TCR repertoire changes in vivo during primary and secondary sensitization to the hapten diphenylcyclopropenone (DPC) in alopecia patients. The patient cohort, mostly female, included alopecia areata with under or over 50% scalp involvement, alopecia totalis and alopecia universalis.

On the study overall, not on this receptor specifically: Patch test score was positively correlated with the number of PT1 expanded TCRs, with significance at thresholds 8, 16 and 32 but not at 4. Alopecia, a presumed autoimmune disease, was present in all patients, so the immune response of the patients might differ from that of healthy individuals. DPC sensitization did not change how many TCRs were above 1 in 1000 frequency, and no evidence was found of alterations in global repertoire structure. Repeated subsampling changed both the strength of the expansion versus patch-test correlation and the threshold at which the correlation became significant. Expanded TCRs formed significantly more large CDR3 similarity clusters than pre-sensitization or healthy control sets, consistent with antigen-driven responses.

The time point label corresponds to: patch test 2, 6 weeks after DPC sensitization. Reading the label with the study, this specimen's treatment or condition is: therapeutic diphenylcyclopropenone sensitization with weekly scalp DPC. At each patch-test visit, blood was drawn before the patch test was applied. Patients were considered eligible if aged 18 to 70, diagnosed with alopecia and deemed suitable for DPC therapy, and patients were excluded if pregnant. Unfractionated whole blood was collected in Tempus Blood RNA tubes, and total RNA was extracted from that blood. In this sample, this clonotype turned up a few times. Its antigen remains unidentified. No quality values exist for individual bases; no much larger clone is one base distant. Deletion took 1 base off V and 2 bases off J, with a span of 11 bases between the germline ends. The CDR3 goes from the cysteine to the phenylalanine over 16 residues. CDR3 DNA is the only sequence kept; it has 48 bases, read in frame from the first base. Based on the germline V gene, the CDR1 and CDR2 sequences are KGHDR and SFDVKD.

Libraries were constructed by RACE. Data came from a NextSeq 500. During library preparation, unique molecular identifiers were attached to individual cDNA molecules so that TCRs could be counted in a quantitative, reproducible way. Each blood RNA sample was used to sequence both TCR alpha and TCR beta chains. Regarding the original processing steps: Samples had a median of around 92,000 TCRs, with a range from about 23,224 to 700,000. V, J and CDR3 annotation of the TCR reads was carried out using the Decombinator software suite. To make PS versus PT1 abundance plots, every sample was subsampled to the same number of TCRs (28,000). Expanded TCRs were defined as absent before sensitization and observed at least eight times at the 2-week time point. TCRdb itself trimmed the public reads at Q25 with fastp, ran MiXCR and retained productive beta chains. Rows are combined by CDR3 protein, so each entry shows the most common genes and DNA. What appears here as the V and J calls and clone size reflects TCRdb's work, not the paper's. For this sample the table gives over 70,000 distinct CDR3 sequences, of which roughly 8.5% were detected only once. Jointly, the top ten make up about 3.5% of the sample.

The receptor was isolated from a woman between 45 and 65 years old with alopecia areata. Some clones in this sample may be carry-over from other donors' samples. Sequencing used whole blood, obtained in connection with sensitization to the hapten diphenylcyclopropenone (DPC). This receptor chain uses TRBV24-1 and TRBJ2-1, with no confident D gene call. The sequenced DNA: TGTGCCACCAGTGATTTAGAGGCAGTCCCCTACAATGAGCAGTTCTTC. Its protein is CATSDLEAVPYNEQFF.